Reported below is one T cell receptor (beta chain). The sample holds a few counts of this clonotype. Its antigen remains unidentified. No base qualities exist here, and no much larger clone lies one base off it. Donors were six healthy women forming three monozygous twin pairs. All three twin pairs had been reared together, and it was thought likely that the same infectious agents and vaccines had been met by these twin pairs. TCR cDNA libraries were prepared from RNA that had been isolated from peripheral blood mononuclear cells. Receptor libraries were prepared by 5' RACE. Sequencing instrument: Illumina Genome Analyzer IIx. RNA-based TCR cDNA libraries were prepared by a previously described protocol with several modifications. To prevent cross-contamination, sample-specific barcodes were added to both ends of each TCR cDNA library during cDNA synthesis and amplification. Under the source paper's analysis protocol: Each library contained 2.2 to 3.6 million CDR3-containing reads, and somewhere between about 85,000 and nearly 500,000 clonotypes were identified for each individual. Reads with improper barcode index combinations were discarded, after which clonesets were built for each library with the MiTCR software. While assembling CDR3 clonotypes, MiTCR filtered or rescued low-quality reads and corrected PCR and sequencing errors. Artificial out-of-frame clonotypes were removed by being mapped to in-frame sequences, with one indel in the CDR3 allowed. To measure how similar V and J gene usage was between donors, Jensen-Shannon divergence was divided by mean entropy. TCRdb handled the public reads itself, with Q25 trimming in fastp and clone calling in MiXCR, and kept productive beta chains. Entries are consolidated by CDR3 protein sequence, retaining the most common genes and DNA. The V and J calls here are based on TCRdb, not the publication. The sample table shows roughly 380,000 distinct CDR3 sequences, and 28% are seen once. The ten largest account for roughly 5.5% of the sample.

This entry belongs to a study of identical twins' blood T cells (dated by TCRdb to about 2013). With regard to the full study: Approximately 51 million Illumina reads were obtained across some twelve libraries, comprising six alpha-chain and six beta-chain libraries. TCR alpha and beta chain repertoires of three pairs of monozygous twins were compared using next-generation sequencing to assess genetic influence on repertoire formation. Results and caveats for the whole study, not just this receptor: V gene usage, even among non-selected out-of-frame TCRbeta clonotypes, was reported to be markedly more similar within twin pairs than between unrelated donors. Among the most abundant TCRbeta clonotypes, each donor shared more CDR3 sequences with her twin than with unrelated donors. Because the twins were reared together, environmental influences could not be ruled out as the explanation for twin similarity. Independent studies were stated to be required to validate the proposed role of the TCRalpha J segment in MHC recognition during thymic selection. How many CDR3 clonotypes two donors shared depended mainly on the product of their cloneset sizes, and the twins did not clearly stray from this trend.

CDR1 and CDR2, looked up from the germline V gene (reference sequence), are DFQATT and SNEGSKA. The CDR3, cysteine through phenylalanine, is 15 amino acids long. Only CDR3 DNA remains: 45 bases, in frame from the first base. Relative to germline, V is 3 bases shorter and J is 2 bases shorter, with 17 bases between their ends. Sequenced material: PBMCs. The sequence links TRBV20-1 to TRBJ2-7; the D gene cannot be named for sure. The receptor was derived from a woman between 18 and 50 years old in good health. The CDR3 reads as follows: CSASRFIAETYEQYF. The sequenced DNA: TGCAGTGCTAGTCGCTTCATCGCGGAGACCTACGAGCAGTACTTC.